This T cell receptor beta chain stems from a study of blood T cell repertoires in COVID-19. Here immunoSEQ multiplex PCR was the method, and the copy in TCRdb shows in-frame clones only, minus some. This sample has over 150,000 clones, with around 86% found just once. Sequencing used peripheral blood. The origin of this receptor is a man aged 55-75 years with COVID-19, enrolled during active disease.

As DNA, the CDR3 is TGCAGCGTTGATAGTCAGGGGTTTCACGAGCAGTACTTC. Its translation: CSVDSQGFHEQYF. This rearrangement joins TRBV29-1 to TRBJ2-7; D might be TRBD1 (6 bases). This CDR3 is 13 amino acids long. V lost 3 bases to trimming and J lost 5 bases, with 14 bases between them. Germline CDR1 SQVTM, CDR2 ANQGSEA.